This TCR beta chain was sequenced in a study of T cell responses to AZD1222 COVID-19 vaccine. On the study more broadly: Second-dose schedules of about 4 or about 12 weeks were combined.

On this clone: Its antigen is as yet unknown.

CDR1 and CDR2 (germline): MNHEY, SVGAGI. The CDR3 is 14 residues long. V lost 6 bases and J lost 4; bases outside the gene matches: 7. Assay: immunoSEQ multiplex PCR; the TCRdb copy retains only in-frame clones and omits some. Among roughly 120,000 clones, approximately 86% were seen once, and the ten largest hold 6.2%. Study-wide results and limits: Nearly half of spike-specific TCRs reportedly go after variant regions that carry no mutations. The study found Spike-specific TCR breadth and depth rose after two AZD1222 doses. Females outnumbered males among donors, who were mostly white British; clonal diversity was possibly underestimated.

This chain connects TRBV6-5 to TRBJ1-2; 8 bases align to TRBD1. Sequenced material: peripheral blood, taken on day 0 of AZD1222 vaccination. This sequence was found in an adult in good health. For the CDR3, the DNA is TGTGCCAGCAGGAGATCTGGACAGGGCTATGGCTACACCTTC. Its protein product is CASRRSGQGYGYTF.